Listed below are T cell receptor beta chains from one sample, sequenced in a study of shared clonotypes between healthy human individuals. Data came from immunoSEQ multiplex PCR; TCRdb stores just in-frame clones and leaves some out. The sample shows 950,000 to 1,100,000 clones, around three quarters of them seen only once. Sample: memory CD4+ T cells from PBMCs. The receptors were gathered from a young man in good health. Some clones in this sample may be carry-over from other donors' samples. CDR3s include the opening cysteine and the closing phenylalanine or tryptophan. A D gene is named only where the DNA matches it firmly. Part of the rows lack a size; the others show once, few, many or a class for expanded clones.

CASSRTESNQPQHF	TGTGCCAGCTCAAGGACCGAGAGCAATCAGCCCCAGCATTTT	.	14	TRBJ1-5	TRBV18	.
CASSPNTGGPNTEAFF	TGTGCCAGCAGCCCAAATACAGGGGGCCCGAACACTGAAGCTTTCTTT	TRBD1	16	TRBJ1-1	TRBV9	.
CASSFPGTGVQHF	TGTGCCAGCAGTTTTCCCGGGACAGGGGTCCAGCATTTT	TRBD1	13	TRBJ1-5	TRBV28	.
CASSTPGTSGNGEQFF	TGTGCCAGCAGCACGCCCGGGACTAGCGGGAATGGTGAGCAGTTCTTC	TRBD2	16	TRBJ2-1	TRBV28	.
CASSPETGYTGYTF	TGTGCCAGCAGTCCCGAGACAGGGTATACTGGCTACACCTTC	TRBD1	14	TRBJ1-2	TRBV28	few
CASSLAARTGNTEAFF	TGTGCCAGCAGCTTAGCGGCTAGGACAGGTAACACTGAAGCTTTCTTT	TRBD1	16	TRBJ1-1	TRBV7-2	once
CASSTTRGWSTEAFF	TGTGCCAGCAGCACGACCCGTGGGTGGAGCACTGAAGCTTTCTTT	.	15	TRBJ1-1	TRBV27	few
CASRGQPYNEQFF	TGTGCCAGCCGGGGACAGCCCTACAATGAGCAGTTCTTC	TRBD1	13	TRBJ2-1	TRBV7-2	few
CASSLAGTYEQYF	TGTGCCAGCAGCTTGGCCGGTACCTACGAGCAGTACTTC	.	13	TRBJ2-7	TRBV5-4	.
CASSLGRTQPYEQYF	TGCGCCAGCAGCCTCGGACGGACCCAACCCTACGAGCAGTACTTC	.	15	TRBJ2-7	TRBV5-1	.
CVAQTSGGTGELFF	TGTGTCGCCCAAACTAGCGGCGGCACCGGGGAGCTGTTTTTT	TRBD2	14	TRBJ2-2	TRBV19	once
CASSSRVLASNTEAFF	TGCGCCAGCAGCTCCCGGGTGTTAGCTTCGAACACTGAAGCTTTCTTT	.	16	TRBJ1-1	TRBV5-1	.
CASSLAMGVNTEAFF	TGTGCCAGCAGCTTGGCAATGGGGGTGAACACTGAAGCTTTCTTT	.	15	TRBJ1-1	TRBV5-6	.
CASSPGQGETGELFF	TGTGCCAGCAGCCCCGGGCAGGGGGAGACCGGGGAGCTGTTTTTT	TRBD1	15	TRBJ2-2	TRBV11-3	once
CASSSGQGELFF	TGTGCCAGTAGCTCGGGACAGGGAGAGCTGTTTTTT	TRBD1	12	TRBJ2-2	TRBV19	.
CASSLLWTAQETQYF	TGCGCCAGCAGCCTTTTGTGGACAGCCCAAGAGACCCAGTACTTC	.	15	TRBJ2-5	TRBV4-1	once
CASRNIPGQGTEAFF	TGTGCCAGTAGAAATATACCGGGGCAAGGGACTGAAGCTTTCTTT	.	15	TRBJ1-1	TRBV19	.
CASNVDAGPYGYTF	TGTGCCAGCAATGTAGACGCTGGACCTTATGGCTACACCTTC	.	14	TRBJ1-2	TRBV6-6	.
CASSRPAQPFYNEQFF	TGTGCCAGCAGCCGCCCCGCACAACCCTTCTACAATGAGCAGTTCTTC	.	16	TRBJ2-1	TRBV7-2	.
CASSQQDSYEQYF	TGTGCCAGCAGCCAGCAGGACTCCTACGAGCAGTACTTC	.	13	TRBJ2-7	TRBV14	.
CASSPGTANNEQFF	TGTGCCAGCAGCCCCGGGACAGCAAACAATGAGCAGTTCTTC	TRBD1	14	TRBJ2-1	TRBV7-9	.
CASSLASGYPYNEQFF	TGTGCCAGCAGCCTAGCTAGCGGGTACCCCTACAATGAGCAGTTCTTC	TRBD2	16	TRBJ2-1	TRBV7-2	many
CASSRTDSRSYEQYF	TGTGCCAGCTCACGCACGGACTCTCGCTCCTACGAGCAGTACTTC	.	15	TRBJ2-7	TRBV18	.
CASSSPGGSNEQYF	TGTGCCAGCAGCAGCCCAGGGGGAAGCAACGAGCAGTACTTC	TRBD1	14	TRBJ2-7	TRBV7-6	once
CASSLGGAGTEAFF	TGTGCCAGCAGCTTGGGGGGCGCAGGCACTGAAGCTTTCTTT	.	14	TRBJ1-1	TRBV7-3	.